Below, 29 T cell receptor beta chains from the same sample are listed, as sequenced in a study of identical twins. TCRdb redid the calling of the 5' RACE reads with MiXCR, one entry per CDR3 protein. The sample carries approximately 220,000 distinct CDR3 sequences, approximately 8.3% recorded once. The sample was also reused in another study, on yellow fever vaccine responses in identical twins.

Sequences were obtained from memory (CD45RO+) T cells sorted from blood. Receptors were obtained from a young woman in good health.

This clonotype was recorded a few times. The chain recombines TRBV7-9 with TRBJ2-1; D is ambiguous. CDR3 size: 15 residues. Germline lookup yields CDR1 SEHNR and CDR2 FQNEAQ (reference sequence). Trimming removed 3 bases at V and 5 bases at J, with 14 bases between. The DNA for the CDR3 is TGTGCCAGCAGCTTTCGGCTCCGAGTTGACAATGAGCAGTTCTTC. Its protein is CASSFRLRVDNEQFF.

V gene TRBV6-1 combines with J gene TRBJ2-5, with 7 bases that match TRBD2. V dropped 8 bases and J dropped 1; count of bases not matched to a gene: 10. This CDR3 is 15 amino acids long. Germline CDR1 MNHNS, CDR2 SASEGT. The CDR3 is CASGLGGGSQETQYF. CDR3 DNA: TGTGCCAGCGGTCTCGGGGGAGGGTCCCAAGAGACCCAGTACTTC.

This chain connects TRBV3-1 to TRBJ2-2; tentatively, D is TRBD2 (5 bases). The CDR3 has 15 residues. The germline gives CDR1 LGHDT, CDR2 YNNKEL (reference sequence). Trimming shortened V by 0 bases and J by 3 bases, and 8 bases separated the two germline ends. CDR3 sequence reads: CASSQEARDTGELFF. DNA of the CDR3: TGTGCCAGCAGCCAAGAAGCGCGGGACACCGGGGAGCTGTTTTTT.

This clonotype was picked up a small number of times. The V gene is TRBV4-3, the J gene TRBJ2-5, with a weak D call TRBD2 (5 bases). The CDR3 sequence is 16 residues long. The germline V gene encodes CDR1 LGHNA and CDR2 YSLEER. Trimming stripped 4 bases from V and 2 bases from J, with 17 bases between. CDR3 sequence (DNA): TGCGCCAGCAGCCCTGGTGGTGGGCCGGGGCAAGAGACCCAGTACTTC. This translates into CASSPGGGPGQETQYF.

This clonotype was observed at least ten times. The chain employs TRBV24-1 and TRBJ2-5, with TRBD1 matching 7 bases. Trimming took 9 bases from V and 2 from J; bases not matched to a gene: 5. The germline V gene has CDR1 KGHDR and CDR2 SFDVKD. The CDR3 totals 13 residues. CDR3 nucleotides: TGTGCCACCTCCCACAGGGGTCAAGAGACCCAGTACTTC. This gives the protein CATSHRGQETQYF.

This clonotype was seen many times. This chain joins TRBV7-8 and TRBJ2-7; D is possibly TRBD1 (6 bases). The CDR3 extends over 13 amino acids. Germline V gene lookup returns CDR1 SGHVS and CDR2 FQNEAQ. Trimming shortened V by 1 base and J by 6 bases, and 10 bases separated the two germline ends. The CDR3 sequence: CASSLVARGEQYF. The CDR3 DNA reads TGTGCCAGCAGCTTAGTTGCCAGGGGCGAGCAGTACTTC.

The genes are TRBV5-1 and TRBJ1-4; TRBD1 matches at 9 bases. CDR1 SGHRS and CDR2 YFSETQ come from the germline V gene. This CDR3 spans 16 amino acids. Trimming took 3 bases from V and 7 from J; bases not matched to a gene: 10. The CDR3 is CASSSQGQGWREKLFF. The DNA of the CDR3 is TGCGCCAGCAGCTCACAAGGACAGGGGTGGCGTGAAAAACTGTTTTTT.

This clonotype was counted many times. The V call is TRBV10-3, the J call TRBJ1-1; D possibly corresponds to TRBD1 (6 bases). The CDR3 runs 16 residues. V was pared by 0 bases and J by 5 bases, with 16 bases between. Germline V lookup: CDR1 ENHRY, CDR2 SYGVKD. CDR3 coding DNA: TGTGCCATCAGTGAGTCGGGGGCAAGGGTTGGGACTGAAGCTTTCTTT. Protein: CAISESGARVGTEAFF.

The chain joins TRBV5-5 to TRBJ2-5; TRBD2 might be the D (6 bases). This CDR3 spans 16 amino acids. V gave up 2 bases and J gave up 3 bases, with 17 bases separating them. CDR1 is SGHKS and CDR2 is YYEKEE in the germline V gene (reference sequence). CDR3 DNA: TGTGCCAGCAGCTTCTTTATAGGTAGCGGTGAAGAGACCCAGTACTTC. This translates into CASSFFIGSGEETQYF.

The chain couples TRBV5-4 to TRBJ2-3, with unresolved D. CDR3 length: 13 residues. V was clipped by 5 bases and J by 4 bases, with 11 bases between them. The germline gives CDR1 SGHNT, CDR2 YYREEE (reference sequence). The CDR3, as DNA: TGTGCCAGCAGATCCTCGGGCGCAGATACGCAGTATTTT. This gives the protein CASRSSGADTQYF. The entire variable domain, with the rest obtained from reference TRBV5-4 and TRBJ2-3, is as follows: ETGVTQSPTHLIKTRGQQVTLRCSSQSGHNTVSWYQQALGQGPQFIFQYYREEENGRGNFPPRFSGLQFPNYSSELNVNALELDDSALYLCASRSSGADTQYFGPGTRLTVL.

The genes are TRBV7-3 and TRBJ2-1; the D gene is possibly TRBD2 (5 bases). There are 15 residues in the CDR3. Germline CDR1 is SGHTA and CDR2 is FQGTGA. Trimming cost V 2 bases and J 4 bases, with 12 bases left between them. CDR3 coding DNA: TGTGCCAGCAGCTTAGTTCGGGGAGATTACAATGAGCAGTTCTTC. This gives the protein CASSLVRGDYNEQFF.

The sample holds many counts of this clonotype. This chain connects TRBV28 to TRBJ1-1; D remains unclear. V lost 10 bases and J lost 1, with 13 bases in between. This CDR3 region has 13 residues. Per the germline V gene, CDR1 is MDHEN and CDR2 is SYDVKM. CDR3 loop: CATLGATNTEAFF. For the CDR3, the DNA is TGTGCCACCCTGGGTGCAACGAACACTGAAGCTTTCTTT.

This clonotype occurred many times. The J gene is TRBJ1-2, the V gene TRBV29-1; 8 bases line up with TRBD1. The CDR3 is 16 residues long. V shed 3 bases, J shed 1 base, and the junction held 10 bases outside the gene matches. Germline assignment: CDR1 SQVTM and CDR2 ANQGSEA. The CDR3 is CSVDETPGGNNYGYTF. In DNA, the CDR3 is TGCAGCGTTGATGAAACCCCAGGGGGCAATAACTATGGCTACACCTTC.

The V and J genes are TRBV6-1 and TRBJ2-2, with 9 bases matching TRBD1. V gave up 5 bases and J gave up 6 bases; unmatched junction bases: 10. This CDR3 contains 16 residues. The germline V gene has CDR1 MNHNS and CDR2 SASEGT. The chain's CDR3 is CASSQLGQGMPGELFF. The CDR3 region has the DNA TGTGCCAGCAGTCAACTGGGACAGGGTATGCCCGGGGAGCTGTTTTTT.

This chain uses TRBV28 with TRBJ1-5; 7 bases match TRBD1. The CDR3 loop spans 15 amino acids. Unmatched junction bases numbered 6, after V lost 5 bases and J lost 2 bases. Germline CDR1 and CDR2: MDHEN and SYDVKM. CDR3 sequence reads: CASSPQGSGNQPQHF. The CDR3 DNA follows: TGTGCCAGCAGTCCACAGGGGTCAGGCAATCAGCCCCAGCATTTT.

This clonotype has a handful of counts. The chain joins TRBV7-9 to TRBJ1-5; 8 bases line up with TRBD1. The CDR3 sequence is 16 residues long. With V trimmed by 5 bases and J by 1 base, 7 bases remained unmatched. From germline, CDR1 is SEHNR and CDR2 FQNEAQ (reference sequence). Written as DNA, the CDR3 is TGTGCCAGCAGCATGGACAGGGCGGGCAGCAATCAGCCCCAGCATTTT. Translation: CASSMDRAGSNQPQHF.

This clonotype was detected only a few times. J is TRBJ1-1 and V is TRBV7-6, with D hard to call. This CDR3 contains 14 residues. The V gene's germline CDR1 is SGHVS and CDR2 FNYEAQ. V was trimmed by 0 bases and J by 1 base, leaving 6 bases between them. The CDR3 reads CASSLAGSNTEAFF. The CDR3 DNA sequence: TGTGCCAGCAGCTTAGCAGGATCGAACACTGAAGCTTTCTTT.

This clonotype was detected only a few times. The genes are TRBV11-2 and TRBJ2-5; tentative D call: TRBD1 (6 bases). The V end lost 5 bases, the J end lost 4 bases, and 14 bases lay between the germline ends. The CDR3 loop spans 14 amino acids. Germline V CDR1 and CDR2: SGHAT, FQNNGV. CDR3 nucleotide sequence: TGTGCCAGCAGCCTAGGGCCAGGGGTAGAGACCCAGTACTTC. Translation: CASSLGPGVETQYF.

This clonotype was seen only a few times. In DNA form, the CDR3 reads TGTGCCAGCAGTTACGGGACTTACTACGAGCAGTACTTC. It translates to CASSYGTYYEQYF. This chain uses TRBV6-6 with TRBJ2-7, with D possibly matching TRBD2 (6 bases). The CDR3 is 13 amino acids. CDR1 and CDR2 (germline): MNHNY, SVGAGI (reference sequence). V lost 2 bases, J lost 3 bases, and 8 bases lay in between.

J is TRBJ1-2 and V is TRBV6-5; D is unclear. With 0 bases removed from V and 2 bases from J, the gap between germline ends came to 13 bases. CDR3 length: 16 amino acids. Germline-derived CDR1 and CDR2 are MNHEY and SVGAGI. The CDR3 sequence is CASSYSRSVPNYGYTF. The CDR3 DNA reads TGTGCCAGCAGTTACTCCCGCTCGGTACCCAACTATGGCTACACCTTC.

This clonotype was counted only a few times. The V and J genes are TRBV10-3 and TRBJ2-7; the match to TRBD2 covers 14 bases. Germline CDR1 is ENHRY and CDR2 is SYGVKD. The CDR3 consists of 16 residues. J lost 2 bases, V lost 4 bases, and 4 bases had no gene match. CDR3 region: CAISVGTSGGTYEQYF. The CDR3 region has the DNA TGTGCCATCAGTGTAGGGACTAGCGGGGGAACCTACGAGCAGTACTTC.

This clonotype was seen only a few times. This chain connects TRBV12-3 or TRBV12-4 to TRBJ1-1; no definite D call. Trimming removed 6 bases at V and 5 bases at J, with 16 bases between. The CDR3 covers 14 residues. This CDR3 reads CASSPSGSGTEAFF. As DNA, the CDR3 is TGTGCCAGCAGCCCCTCGGGATCTGGAACTGAAGCTTTCTTT.

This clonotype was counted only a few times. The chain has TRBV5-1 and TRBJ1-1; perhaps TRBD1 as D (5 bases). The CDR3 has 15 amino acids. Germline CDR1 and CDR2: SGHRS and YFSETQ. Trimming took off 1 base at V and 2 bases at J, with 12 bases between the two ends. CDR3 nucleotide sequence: TGCGCCAGCAGCTTGTATCACGGGGGTAACACTGAAGCTTTCTTT. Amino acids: CASSLYHGGNTEAFF.

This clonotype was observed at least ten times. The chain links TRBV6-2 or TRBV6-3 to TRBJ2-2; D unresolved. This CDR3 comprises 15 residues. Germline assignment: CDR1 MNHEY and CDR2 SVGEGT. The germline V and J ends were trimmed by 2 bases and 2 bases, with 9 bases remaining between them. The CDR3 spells CASSYGARNTGELFF. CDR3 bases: TGTGCCAGCAGTTACGGAGCGAGAAACACCGGGGAGCTGTTTTTT.

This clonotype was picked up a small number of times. CDR3 DNA: TGTGCCAGCAGCCAACAGAGTCAAGAGACCCAGTACTTC. Translated: CASSQQSQETQYF. The chain is built from TRBV4-2 and TRBJ2-5; no reliable D call. The CDR3 runs to 13 residues. V was clipped by 2 bases and J by 2 bases, with 6 bases between them. CDR1 LGHNA and CDR2 YNFKEQ come from the germline V gene.

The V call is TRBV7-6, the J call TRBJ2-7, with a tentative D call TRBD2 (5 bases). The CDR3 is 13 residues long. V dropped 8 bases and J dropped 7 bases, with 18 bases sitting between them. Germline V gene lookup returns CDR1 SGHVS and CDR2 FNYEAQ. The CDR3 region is CASAREESAEQYF. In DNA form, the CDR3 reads TGTGCCAGCGCGAGGGAAGAATCGGCGGAGCAGTACTTC.

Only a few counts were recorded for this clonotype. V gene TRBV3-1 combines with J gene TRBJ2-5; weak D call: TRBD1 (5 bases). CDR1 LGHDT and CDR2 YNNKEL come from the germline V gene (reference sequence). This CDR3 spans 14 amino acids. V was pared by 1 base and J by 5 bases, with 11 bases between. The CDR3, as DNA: TGTGCCAGCAGCCAAGGTTTAGGGGTGGAGACCCAGTACTTC. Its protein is CASSQGLGVETQYF.

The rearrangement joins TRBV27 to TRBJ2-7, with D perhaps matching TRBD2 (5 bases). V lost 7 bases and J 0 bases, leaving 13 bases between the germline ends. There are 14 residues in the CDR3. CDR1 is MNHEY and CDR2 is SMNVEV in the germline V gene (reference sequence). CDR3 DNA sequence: TGTGCCAGCAACCCGCTGGGGAGCTCCTACGAGCAGTACTTC. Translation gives CASNPLGSSYEQYF.

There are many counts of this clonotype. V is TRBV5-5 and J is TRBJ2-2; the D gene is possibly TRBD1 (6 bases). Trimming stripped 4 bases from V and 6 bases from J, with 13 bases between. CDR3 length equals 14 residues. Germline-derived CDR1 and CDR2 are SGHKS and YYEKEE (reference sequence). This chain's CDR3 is CASSQIQGPGELFF. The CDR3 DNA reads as TGTGCCAGCAGCCAAATACAGGGTCCCGGGGAGCTGTTTTTT.